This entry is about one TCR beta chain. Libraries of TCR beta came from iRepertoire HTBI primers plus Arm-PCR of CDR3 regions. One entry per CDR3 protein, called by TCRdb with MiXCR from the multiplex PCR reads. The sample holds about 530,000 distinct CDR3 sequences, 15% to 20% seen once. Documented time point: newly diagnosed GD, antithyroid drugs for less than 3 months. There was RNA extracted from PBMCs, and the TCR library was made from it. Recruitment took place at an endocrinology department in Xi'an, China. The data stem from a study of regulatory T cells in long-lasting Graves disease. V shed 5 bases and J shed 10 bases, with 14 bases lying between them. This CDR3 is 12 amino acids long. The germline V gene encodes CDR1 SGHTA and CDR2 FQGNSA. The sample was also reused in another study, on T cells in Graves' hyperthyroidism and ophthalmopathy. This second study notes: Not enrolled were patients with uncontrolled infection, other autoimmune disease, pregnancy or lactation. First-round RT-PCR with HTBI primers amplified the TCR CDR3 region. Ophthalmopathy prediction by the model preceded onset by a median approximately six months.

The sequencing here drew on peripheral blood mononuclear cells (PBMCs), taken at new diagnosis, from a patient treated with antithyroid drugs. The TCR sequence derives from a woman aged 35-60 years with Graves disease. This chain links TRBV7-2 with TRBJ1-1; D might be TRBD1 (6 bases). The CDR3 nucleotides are TGTGCCAGCAGCGGACAGCCCGCCAGAGCTTTCTTT. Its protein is CASSGQPARAFF.